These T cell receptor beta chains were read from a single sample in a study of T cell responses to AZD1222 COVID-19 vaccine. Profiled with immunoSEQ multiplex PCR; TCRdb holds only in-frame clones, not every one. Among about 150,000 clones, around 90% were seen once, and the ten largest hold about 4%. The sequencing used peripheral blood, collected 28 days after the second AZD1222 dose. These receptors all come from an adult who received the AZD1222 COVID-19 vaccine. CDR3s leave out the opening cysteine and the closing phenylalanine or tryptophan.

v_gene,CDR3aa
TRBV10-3,AIARGGSYNEQF
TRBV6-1,ASSEWWLAGGLQETQY
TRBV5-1,ASSSGTSGRSGELF
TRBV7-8,ASSLLVSGQY
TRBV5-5,ASSLVGGTYEQY
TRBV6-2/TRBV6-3,ASSYLGMNTEAF
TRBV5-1,ASSMPPGQLQETQY
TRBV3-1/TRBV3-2,ASSPRLVGYEQY
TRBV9,ASSVEGITDTQY
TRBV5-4,ASSITGGSGNTIY
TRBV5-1,ASSFGGFPNTGELF
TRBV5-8,ASSHVPGTGPYEQY
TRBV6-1,ASSEWGPRDRGDEQY
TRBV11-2,ASSYGGSGRAETQY
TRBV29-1,SVGLNVEQY
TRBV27,ASGLWEPGQPQH
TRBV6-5,ASSYMKGLGEKLF
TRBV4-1,ASSQAGNTGELF
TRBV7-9,ASSLNTEAF
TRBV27,ASGGLGTTKPYEQY
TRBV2,ASPARRQGKEGETQY
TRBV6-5,ASSLRTSGGEQF
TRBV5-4,ASTDRSSYNSPLH